Each of the 10 T cell receptor beta chains below was sequenced from the same sample in a study of Ad26.COV2.S vaccination and SARS-CoV-2 variants. TCRdb's copy holds only in-frame clones and misses some; the assay was immunoSEQ multiplex PCR. The sample contains 330,000 or so clones, approximately 87% of which appear only once. Treatment reported: some 20 received Ad26.COV2.S at low or high dose, single or two shots; five or six received placebo; per-sample allocation not given. Collection of samples fell on day 63 after the first vaccine or placebo injection. This material consisted of peripheral blood, taken in a trial of Ad26.COV2.S vaccine versus placebo. The source is a person aged 18 to 59 who received the Ad26.COV2.S COVID-19 vaccine or a placebo.

This chain links TRBV21-1 with TRBJ1-5; TRBD1 was called by the table and not checked on the DNA. TRBV21-1 is noted as a pseudogene. This CDR3 has 15 residues. CDR3: CASRKPGQGNQPQHF. The CDR3 DNA reads TGTGCCAGCCGTAAACCCGGACAGGGCAATCAGCCCCAGCATTTT.

This clone was counted once. CDR3 residues: CASSQTSLGQGQFF. The CDR3 nucleotides are TGTGCCAGCAGCCAAACCTCCCTGGGGCAGGGGCAGTTCTTC. This chain uses TRBV3-1 (or the pseudogene TRBV3-2) with TRBJ2-1, with a weak D call TRBD1 (5 bases). The CDR3 has 14 residues. Germline assignment: CDR1 LGHDT and CDR2 YNNKEL (reference sequence). Trimming cost V 2 bases and J 12 bases, with 17 bases left between them.

The chain combines TRBV5-4 with TRBJ1-4; D gene unclear. CDR1 and CDR2 from the germline V gene are SGHNT and YYREEE (reference sequence). The V and J ends lost 2 bases and 7 bases respectively, with 12 bases between them. The length of the CDR3 is 14 residues. CDR3 protein: CASSFGPDGEKLFF. In DNA, the CDR3 is TGTGCCAGCAGCTTCGGTCCCGACGGTGAAAAACTGTTTTTT. Full variable domain (outside the CDR3, taken from reference TRBV5-4 and TRBJ1-4): ETGVTQSPTHLIKTRGQQVTLRCSSQSGHNTVSWYQQALGQGPQFIFQYYREEENGRGNFPPRFSGLQFPNYSSELNVNALELDDSALYLCASSFGPDGEKLFFGSGTQLSVL.

V usage is TRBV6-5 and J usage is TRBJ1-1; D not resolved. CDR3 size: 12 residues. Germline values: CDR1 MNHEY, CDR2 SVGAGI. V shed 4 bases and J shed 7 bases, with 10 bases lying between them. The CDR3 DNA follows: TGTGCCAGCAGTTCGGCGGGGAGTGAAGCTTTCTTT. This codes for CASSSAGSEAFF.

The sample holds one count of this clone. The rearrangement uses TRBV27 and TRBJ2-3, with D perhaps matching TRBD1 (5 bases). Per germline, CDR1 MNHEY and CDR2 SMNVEV (reference sequence). This CDR3 is built from 11 residues. V shed 2 bases and J shed 9 bases, with 6 bases lying between them. CDR3 nucleotides: TGTGCCAGCAGTTTACAGGGCACGCAGTATTTT. It encodes CASSLQGTQYF.

The chain couples TRBV6-5 to TRBJ1-2; D unclear. CDR3 length equals 15 residues. Germline assignment: CDR1 MNHEY and CDR2 SVGAGI. Trimming shortened V by 7 bases and J by 5 bases, and 20 bases separated the two germline ends. The CDR3 DNA reads TGTGCCAGCATCGATTCCCGGAAATGGGTTTATGGCTACACCTTC. It is translated as CASIDSRKWVYGYTF.

This chain uses TRBV9 with TRBJ2-1; D might be TRBD2 (5 bases). CDR1 and CDR2 (germline): SGDLS, YYNGEE. This CDR3 spans 15 amino acids. The ends were cut back, 0 bases at V and 8 bases at J, with 15 bases in the middle. The CDR3 DNA sequence: TGTGCCAGCAGCGTAGAGAGAGGGCCTAGGGATGAGCAGTTCTTC. The encoded protein is CASSVERGPRDEQFF.

In DNA, the CDR3 is TGTGCCAGCTCACCACCCAGTGTCGAGACCCAGTACTTC. Its translation: CASSPPSVETQYF. The V call is TRBV18, the J call TRBJ2-5; D not certain. V was clipped by 0 bases and J by 5 bases, with 7 bases between them. Germline V lookup: CDR1 KGHSH, CDR2 LQKENI. This CDR3 has 13 amino acids.

The V call is TRBV3-1 (or the pseudogene TRBV3-2), the J call TRBJ1-4, with 8 nucleotides matching TRBD1. The CDR3 loop spans 14 amino acids. Germline CDR1 is LGHDT and CDR2 is YNNKEL (reference sequence). The trim removed 6 bases at V and 8 bases at J, leaving 8 bases unmatched. CDR3: CASREGQGWEKLFF. The CDR3 coding sequence is TGTGCCAGCAGGGAAGGACAGGGTTGGGAAAAACTGTTTTTT.

The chain joins TRBV7-3 to TRBJ1-2, with 7 bases fitting TRBD1. This CDR3 comprises 16 residues. V lost 4 bases to trimming and J lost 5 bases; unmatched junction nucleotides: 13. The germline V gene has CDR1 SGHTA and CDR2 FQGTGA. The CDR3 region is CASSSQPPGTDYGYTF. CDR3 coding DNA: TGTGCCAGCAGCTCCCAACCCCCCGGGACAGATTATGGCTACACCTTC. Looking up the rest from reference TRBV7-3 and TRBJ1-2 gives the full variable domain: GAGVSQTPSNKVTEKGKYVELRCDPISGHTALYWYRQSLGQGPEFLIYFQGTGAADDSGLPNDRFFAVRPEGSVSTLKIQRTERGDSAVYLCASSSQPPGTDYGYTFGSGTRLTVV.